This T cell receptor (beta chain) appears in the sequencing data of a study of early T cells in non-severe SARS-CoV-2 infection. Each CDR3 protein gets one entry after TCRdb re-called the 5' RACE reads with MiXCR. Of 43,000 or so distinct CDR3 sequences listed, roughly 4.2% were seen once; the top ten hold 2.5% to 3.5%. Many counts were recorded for this clonotype. Between the trimmed V and J ends, which lost 5 bases and 4 bases, there was a span of 14 bases. This CDR3 region has 14 residues. Germline-derived CDR1 and CDR2 are MNHEY and SMNVEV (reference sequence). The material sequenced was whole blood. This TCR was recovered from an adult who was a healthcare worker with PCR-confirmed SARS-CoV-2 infection or an uninfected control (not recorded which). V usage is TRBV27 and J usage is TRBJ1-1; possible D gene TRBD1, 5 bases. The DNA of the CDR3 is TGTGCCAGCAGTCCCCTAGGGGCCACCACTGAAGCTTTCTTT. Its protein is CASSPLGATTEAFF.